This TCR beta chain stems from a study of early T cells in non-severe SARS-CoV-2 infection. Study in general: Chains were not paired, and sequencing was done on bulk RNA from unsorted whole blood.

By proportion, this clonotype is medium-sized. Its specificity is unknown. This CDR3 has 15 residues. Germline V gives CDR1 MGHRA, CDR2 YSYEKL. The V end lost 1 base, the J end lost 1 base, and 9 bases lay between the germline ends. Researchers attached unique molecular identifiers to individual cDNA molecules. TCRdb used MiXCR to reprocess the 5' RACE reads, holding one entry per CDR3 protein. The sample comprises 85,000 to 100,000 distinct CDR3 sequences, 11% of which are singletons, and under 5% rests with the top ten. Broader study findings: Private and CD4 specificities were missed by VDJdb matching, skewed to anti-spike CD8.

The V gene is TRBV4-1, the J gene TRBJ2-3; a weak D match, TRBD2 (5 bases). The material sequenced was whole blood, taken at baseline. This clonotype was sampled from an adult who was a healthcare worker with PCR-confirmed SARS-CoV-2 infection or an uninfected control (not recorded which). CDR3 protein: CASSQGTFRTDTQYF. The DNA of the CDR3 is TGCGCCAGCAGCCAAGGGACTTTCCGCACAGATACGCAGTATTTT.